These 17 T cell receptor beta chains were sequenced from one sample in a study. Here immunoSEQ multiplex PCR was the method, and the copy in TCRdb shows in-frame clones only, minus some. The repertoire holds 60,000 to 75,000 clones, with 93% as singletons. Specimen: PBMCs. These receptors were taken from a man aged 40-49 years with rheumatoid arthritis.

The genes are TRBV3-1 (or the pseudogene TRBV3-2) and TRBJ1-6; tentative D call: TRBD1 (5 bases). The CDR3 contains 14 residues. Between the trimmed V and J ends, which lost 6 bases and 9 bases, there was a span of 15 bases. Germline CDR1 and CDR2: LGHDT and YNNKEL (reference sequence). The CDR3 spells CASRRGDIRSPLHF. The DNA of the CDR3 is TGTGCCAGCAGGCGGGGGGATATACGTTCACCCCTCCACTTT.

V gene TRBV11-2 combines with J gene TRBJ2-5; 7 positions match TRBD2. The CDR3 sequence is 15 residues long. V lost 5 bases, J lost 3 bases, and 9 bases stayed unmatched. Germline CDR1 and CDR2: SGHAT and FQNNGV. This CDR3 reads CASSERLALEETQYF. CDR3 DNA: TGTGCCAGCAGCGAACGACTAGCTTTGGAAGAGACCCAGTACTTC.

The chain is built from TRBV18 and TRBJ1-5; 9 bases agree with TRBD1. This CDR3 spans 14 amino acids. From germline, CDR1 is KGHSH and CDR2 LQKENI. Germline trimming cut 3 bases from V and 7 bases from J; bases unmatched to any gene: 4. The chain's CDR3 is CASSPDRGGQPQHF. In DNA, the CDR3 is TGTGCCAGCTCACCGGACAGGGGCGGGCAGCCCCAGCATTTT. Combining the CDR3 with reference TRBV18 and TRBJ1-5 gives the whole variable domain NAGVMQNPRHLVRRRGQEARLRCSPMKGHSHVYWYRQLPEEGLKFMVYLQKENIIDESGMPKERFSAEFPKEGPSILRIQQVVRGDSAAYFCASSPDRGGQPQHFGDGTRLSIL.

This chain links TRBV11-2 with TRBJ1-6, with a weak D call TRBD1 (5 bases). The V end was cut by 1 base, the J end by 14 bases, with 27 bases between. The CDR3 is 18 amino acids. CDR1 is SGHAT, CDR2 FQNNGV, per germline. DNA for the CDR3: TGTGCCAGCAGCTTAGTCCCGGACCCTGGGGCCAGAAGCATTACCCTCCACTTT. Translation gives CASSLVPDPGARSITLHF.

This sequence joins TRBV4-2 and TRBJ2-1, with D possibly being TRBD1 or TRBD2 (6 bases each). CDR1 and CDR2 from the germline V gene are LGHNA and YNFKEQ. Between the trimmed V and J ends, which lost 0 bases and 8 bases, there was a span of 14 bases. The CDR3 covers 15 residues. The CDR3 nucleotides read TGTGCCAGCAGCCAAGATAACGAGGGGGACTATGAGCAGTTCTTC. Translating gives CASSQDNEGDYEQFF.

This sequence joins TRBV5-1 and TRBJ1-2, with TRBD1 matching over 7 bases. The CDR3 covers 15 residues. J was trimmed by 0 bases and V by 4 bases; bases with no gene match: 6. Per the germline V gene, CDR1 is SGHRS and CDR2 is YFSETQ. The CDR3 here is CASSRSGQTNYGYTF. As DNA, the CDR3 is TGCGCCAGCAGCAGGTCGGGACAGACTAACTATGGCTACACCTTC. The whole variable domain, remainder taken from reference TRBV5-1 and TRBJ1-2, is KAGVTQTPRYLIKTRGQQVTLSCSPISGHRSVSWYQQTPGQGLQFLFEYFSETQRNKGNFPGRFSGRQFSNSRSEMNVSTLELGDSALYLCASSRSGQTNYGYTFGSGTRLTVV.

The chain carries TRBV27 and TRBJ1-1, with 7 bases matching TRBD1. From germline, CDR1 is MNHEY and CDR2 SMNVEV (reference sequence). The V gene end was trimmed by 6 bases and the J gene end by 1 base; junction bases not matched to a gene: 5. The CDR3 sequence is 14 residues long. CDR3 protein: CASRGTAQNTEAFF. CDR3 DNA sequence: TGTGCCAGCAGGGGGACAGCCCAGAACACTGAAGCTTTCTTT.

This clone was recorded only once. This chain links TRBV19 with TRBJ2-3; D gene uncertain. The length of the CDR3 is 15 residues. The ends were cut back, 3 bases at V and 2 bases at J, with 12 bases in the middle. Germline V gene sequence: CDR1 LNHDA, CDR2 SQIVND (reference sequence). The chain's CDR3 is CASSIISSDTDTQYF. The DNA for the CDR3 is TGTGCCAGTAGTATTATTAGCTCTGACACAGATACGCAGTATTTT.

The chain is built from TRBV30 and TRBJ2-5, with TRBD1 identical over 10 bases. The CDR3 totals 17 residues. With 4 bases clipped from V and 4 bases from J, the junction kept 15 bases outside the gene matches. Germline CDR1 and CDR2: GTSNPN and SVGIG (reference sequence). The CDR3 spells CAWIRAKVGTGAETQYF. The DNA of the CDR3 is TGTGCCTGGATTCGGGCGAAGGTCGGGACAGGGGCAGAGACCCAGTACTTC.

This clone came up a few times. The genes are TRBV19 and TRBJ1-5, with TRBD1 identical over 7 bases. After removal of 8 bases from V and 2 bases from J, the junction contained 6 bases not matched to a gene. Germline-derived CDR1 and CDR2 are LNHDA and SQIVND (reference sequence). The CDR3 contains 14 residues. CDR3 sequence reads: CASHDRVGNQPQHF. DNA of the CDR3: TGTGCCAGTCATGACAGGGTGGGCAATCAGCCCCAGCATTTT.

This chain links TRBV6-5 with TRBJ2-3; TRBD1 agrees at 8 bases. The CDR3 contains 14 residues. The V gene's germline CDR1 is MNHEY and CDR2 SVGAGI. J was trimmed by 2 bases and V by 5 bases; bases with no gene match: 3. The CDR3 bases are TGTGCCAGCAGTCCGGACAGGGCCACAGATACGCAGTATTTT. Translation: CASSPDRATDTQYF.

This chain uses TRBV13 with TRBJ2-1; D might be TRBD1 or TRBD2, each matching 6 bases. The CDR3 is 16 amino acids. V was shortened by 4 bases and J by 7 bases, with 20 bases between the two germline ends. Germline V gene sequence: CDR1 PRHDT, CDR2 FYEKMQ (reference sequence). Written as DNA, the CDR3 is TGTGCCAGCAGCTCGAGCCAGTGGGGGGCCAGGAATGAGCAGTTCTTC. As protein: CASSSSQWGARNEQFF.

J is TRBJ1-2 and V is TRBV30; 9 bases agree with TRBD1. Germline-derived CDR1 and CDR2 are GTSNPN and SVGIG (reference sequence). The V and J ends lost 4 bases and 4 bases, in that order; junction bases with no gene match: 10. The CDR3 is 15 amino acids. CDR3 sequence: CAWTPGQGRSYGYTF. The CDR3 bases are TGTGCCTGGACCCCAGGACAGGGGCGTTCCTATGGCTACACCTTC.

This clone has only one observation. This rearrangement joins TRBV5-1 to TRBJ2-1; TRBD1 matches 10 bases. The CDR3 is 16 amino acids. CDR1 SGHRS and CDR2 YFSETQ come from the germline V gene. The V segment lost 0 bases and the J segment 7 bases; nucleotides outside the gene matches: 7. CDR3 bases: TGCGCCAGCAGCTTGGCAGGGACAGGGGATACGAATGAGCAGTTCTTC. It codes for CASSLAGTGDTNEQFF.

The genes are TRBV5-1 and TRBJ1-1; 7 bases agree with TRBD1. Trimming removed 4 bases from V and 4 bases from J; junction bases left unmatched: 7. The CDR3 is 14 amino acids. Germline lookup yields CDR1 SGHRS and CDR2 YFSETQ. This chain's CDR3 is CASSQKTGATEAFF. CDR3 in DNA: TGCGCCAGCAGCCAAAAAACAGGGGCCACTGAAGCTTTCTTT.

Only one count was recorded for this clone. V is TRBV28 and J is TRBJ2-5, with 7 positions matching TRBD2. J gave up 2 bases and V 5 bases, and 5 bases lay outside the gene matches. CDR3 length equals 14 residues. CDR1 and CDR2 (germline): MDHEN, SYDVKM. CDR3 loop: CASSAPGGQETQYF. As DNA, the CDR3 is TGTGCCAGCAGTGCCCCGGGGGGTCAAGAGACCCAGTACTTC.

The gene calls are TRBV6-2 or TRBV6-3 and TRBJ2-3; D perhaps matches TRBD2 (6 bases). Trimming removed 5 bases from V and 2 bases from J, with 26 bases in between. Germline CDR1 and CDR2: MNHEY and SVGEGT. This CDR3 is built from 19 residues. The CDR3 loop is CASSLDGSGTRTITDTQYF. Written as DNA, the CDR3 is TGTGCCAGCAGTCTCGATGGTAGCGGAACCCGAACCATCACAGATACGCAGTATTTT.